This T cell receptor (beta chain) is drawn from a study of T cells in Graves' hyperthyroidism and ophthalmopathy. The germline gives CDR1 MDHEN, CDR2 SYDVKM. With V trimmed by 10 bases and J by 1 base, 5 bases remained unmatched. The CDR3 has 14 amino acids. The investigators amplified TCR beta CDR3 regions from RNA transcripts. HTBI primers were the set used in a first-round RT-PCR of the TCR CDR3. One entry per CDR3 protein, called by TCRdb with MiXCR from the multiplex PCR reads. The sample contains about 130,000 distinct CDR3 sequences, approximately 20% of which appear only once. This clonotype was seen a handful of times.

The receptor comes from a woman between 50 and 59 years old with Graves' hyperthyroidism that later progressed to Graves' ophthalmopathy. The chain is built from TRBV28 and TRBJ1-1; 11 nucleotides line up with TRBD1. Sequencing used blood. CDR3: CATMGQGGNTEAFF. In DNA, the CDR3 is TGTGCCACCATGGGACAGGGGGGGAACACTGAAGCTTTCTTT.